This T cell receptor (beta chain) was recovered during a study of T-cell memory formation after mild COVID-19. Study conclusions and caveats: Confirmation was lacking for SARS-CoV-2 specificity of second-wave clones that peaked on day 37. The study detected some responding clones in pre-infection memory, suggesting cross-reactive memory joined.

This clonotype appeared a single time. Its antigen is unknown. Barcoded TCR alpha and TCR beta cDNA libraries with UMIs came from 5'RACE using constant-segment primers. TCRdb fed the 5' RACE reads into MiXCR, producing one record per CDR3 protein. The sample has hundreds of thousands of distinct CDR3 sequences; 20% to 25% are singletons. There are 13 residues in the CDR3. CDR1 is DFQATT and CDR2 is SNEGSKA in the germline V gene (reference sequence). The germline V and J ends were trimmed by 0 bases and 3 bases, with 9 bases remaining between them. The rearrangement joins TRBV20-1 to TRBJ2-7; TRBD1 is a possible D gene (5 bases). Sequencing was carried out using PBMCs or a T cell subset sorted from them (not recorded which). The sequence was collected from an adult woman who had mild COVID-19 (a few samples of this study predate the infection). Cell type and time point are not known. The DNA for the CDR3 is TGCAGTGCTAGAGACGACAGACACTACGAGCAGTACTTC. It is translated as CSARDDRHYEQYF.